These 14 T cell receptor beta chains were all obtained from the same sample, sequenced in a study of technical replicates of blood from a few donors. Profiled with immunoSEQ multiplex PCR; TCRdb holds only in-frame clones, not every one. Of around 84,000 clones listed, 90% to 95% were seen once; the top ten hold around 0.25%. Material for sequencing was T cells isolated from PBMCs. These receptors originate from a human donor in good health.

V usage is TRBV7-9 and J usage is TRBJ1-1, with D perhaps TRBD1 (5 bases). Germline lookup yields CDR1 SEHNR and CDR2 FQNEAQ (reference sequence). Trimming took 4 bases from V and 1 from J, leaving 10 bases between them. The CDR3 totals 14 residues. The CDR3 DNA sequence: TGTGCCAGCAGCTCGGGGGTAACGAACACTGAAGCTTTCTTT. This translates into CASSSGVTNTEAFF. The full variable domain, in which reference TRBV7-9 and TRBJ1-1 provide the parts outside the CDR3, is DTGVSQNPRHKITKRGQNVTFRCDPISEHNRLYWYRQTLGQGPEFLTYFQNEAQLEKSRLLSDRFSAERPKGSFSTLEIQRTEQGDSAMYLCASSSGVTNTEAFFGQGTRLTVV.

The chain couples TRBV21-1 to TRBJ2-7; TRBD2 is the table's D call, not checked against the DNA. TRBV21-1 is described as a pseudogene. The length of the CDR3 is 14 residues. The DNA for the CDR3 is TGTGCCAGCAGCCTCACTAGTCGGGTCTACGAGCAGTACTTC. The encoded protein is CASSLTSRVYEQYF.

This rearrangement joins TRBV12-5 to TRBJ2-7; D gene unclear. Per the germline V gene, CDR1 is LGHNT and CDR2 is FRNRAP. V was cut by 2 bases and J by 1 base, with 12 bases left in between. This CDR3 is 15 amino acids long. CDR3 region: CASGLPYLTSYEQYF. The DNA for the CDR3 is TGTGCTAGTGGTTTGCCGTACCTTACATCCTACGAGCAGTACTTC.

The chain employs TRBV7-9 and TRBJ2-3, with 7 bases aligning to TRBD2. The CDR3 loop spans 15 amino acids. After removal of 6 bases from V and 2 bases from J, the junction contained 8 bases not matched to a gene. The germline V gene has CDR1 SEHNR and CDR2 FQNEAQ (reference sequence). CDR3 in amino acids: CASSEVRGNTDTQYF. CDR3 nucleotide sequence: TGTGCCAGCAGTGAGGTGCGGGGGAACACAGATACGCAGTATTTT. The variable domain in full, completed from reference TRBV7-9 and TRBJ2-3, reads DTGVSQNPRHKITKRGQNVTFRCDPISEHNRLYWYRQTLGQGPEFLTYFQNEAQLEKSRLLSDRFSAERPKGSFSTLEIQRTEQGDSAMYLCASSEVRGNTDTQYFGPGTRLTVL.

This clone has a handful of counts. The J gene is TRBJ1-5, the V gene TRBV7-8; D call uncertain. V gave up 1 base and J gave up 4 bases, with 11 bases separating them. Germline V lookup: CDR1 SGHVS, CDR2 FQNEAQ. There are 15 residues in the CDR3. As DNA, the CDR3 is TGTGCCAGCAGCTTAGGGAGGGCCAGAAATCAGCCCCAGCATTTT. Translated: CASSLGRARNQPQHF.

The gene calls are TRBV19 and TRBJ2-2; no clear D. The V end was cut by 3 bases, the J end by 5 bases, with 13 bases between. Germline CDR1 reads LNHDA; CDR2 reads SQIVND (reference sequence). The CDR3 is 15 amino acids. The CDR3 DNA sequence: TGTGCCAGTAGTATGTACAGATCCACGACCGGGGAGCTGTTTTTT. This translates into CASSMYRSTTGELFF.

This rearrangement joins TRBV11-3 to TRBJ2-1; D is perhaps TRBD1 (6 bases). The CDR3 totals 14 residues. V was trimmed by 5 bases and J by 8 bases, leaving 16 bases between them. Germline lookup yields CDR1 SGHNT and CDR2 YENEEA. The CDR3 DNA sequence: TGTGCCAGCAGCCTCCAGGGGTTTAGCGATGAGCAGTTCTTC. Encoded protein: CASSLQGFSDEQFF.

This rearrangement joins TRBV7-2 to TRBJ1-2; D is possibly TRBD1 (6 bases). Germline V CDR1 and CDR2: SGHTA, FQGNSA. The CDR3 runs to 18 residues. V was trimmed by 1 base and J by 0 bases, leaving 18 bases between them. This chain's CDR3 is CASSLVVGHTFPNYGYTF. CDR3 DNA sequence: TGTGCCAGCAGCTTAGTTGTGGGACATACGTTCCCTAACTATGGCTACACCTTC.

The chain uses TRBV5-1 and TRBJ2-6, with TRBD2 identical over 10 bases. V lost 6 bases to trimming and J lost 0 bases; unmatched junction nucleotides: 3. The V gene's germline CDR1 is SGHRS and CDR2 YFSETQ. The CDR3 is 16 amino acids. In nucleotides, the CDR3 is TGCGCCAGCAACAGCGGGGGGGGCTCTGGGGCCAACGTCCTGACTTTC. It codes for CASNSGGGSGANVLTF.

The gene calls are TRBV21-1 and TRBJ2-3; the table calls TRBD1, which could not be checked here. TRBV21-1 is listed as a pseudogene. This CDR3 has 13 residues. CDR3 nucleotides: TGTGCCAGCAGCACCCAGACAGGACAGACGCAGTATTTT. Amino acid sequence: CASSTQTGQTQYF.

This clone was seen more than once but under ten times. CDR3 residues: CASSIAVNTEAFF. CDR3 nucleotides: TGTGCCAGTAGTATAGCGGTGAACACTGAAGCTTTCTTT. V and J are TRBV19 and TRBJ1-1, with D unclear. Germline CDR1 is LNHDA and CDR2 is SQIVND (reference sequence). The V end was cut by 1 base, the J end by 0 bases, with 3 bases between. There are 13 residues in the CDR3.

The chain links TRBV2 to TRBJ1-1; weak D call: TRBD1 (5 bases). The CDR3 length is 13 residues. Germline CDR1 is SNHLY and CDR2 is FYNNEI. V lost 4 bases, J lost 4 bases, and 10 bases lay in between. The CDR3 bases are TGTGCCAGCAGTGTAGGGGAGGGCACTGAAGCTTTCTTT. Translating gives CASSVGEGTEAFF.

The chain joins TRBV2 to TRBJ2-3; 7 bases align to TRBD1. CDR3 length: 14 residues. J was trimmed by 5 bases and V by 6 bases; bases with no gene match: 8. The germline V gene encodes CDR1 SNHLY and CDR2 FYNNEI. The CDR3 bases are TGTGCCAGCAGCCGGGACAGTGGTCAAGATACGCAGTATTTT. It translates to CASSRDSGQDTQYF.

CDR3 DNA sequence: TGTGCCAGCAGTTACTCGCCCGGTCGGTCTAATGAAAAACTGTTTTTT. Its protein product is CASSYSPGRSNEKLFF. The chain combines TRBV6-5 with TRBJ1-4; D is ambiguous. The CDR3 has 16 residues. The germline gives CDR1 MNHEY, CDR2 SVGAGI. Trimming stripped 0 bases from V and 3 bases from J, with 11 bases between.